This T cell receptor (beta chain) was found in a study of control samples from healthy donors and cancer patients. Some clones are missing from TCRdb's copy, which holds only in-frame ones; the method was immunoSEQ multiplex PCR. The repertoire holds about 140,000 clones, with under 95% as singletons. The receptor was derived from a man aged 18 to 35 in good health. The specimen was blood.

CDR3 bases: TGTGCCAGCAGCTTCAACAGGGGCTATGGCTACACCTTC. It yields the protein CASSFNRGYGYTF. J is TRBJ1-2 and V is TRBV7-2; 7 nucleotides align to TRBD1. CDR1 is SGHTA, CDR2 FQGNSA, per germline. The CDR3 runs 13 residues. The J segment lost 4 bases and the V segment lost 3 bases, leaving 2 bases of the junction unmatched.